The TCR beta chain under discussion was sequenced for a study of blood T cell repertoires in COVID-19. Looking at the study overall: From T cells, B-cell-depleted T cells, or PBMCs came the material, which was cDNA or gDNA.

This clone was seen a few times. Here immunoSEQ multiplex PCR was the method, and the copy in TCRdb shows in-frame clones only, minus some. The table lists about 170,000 clones, roughly 85% of them singletons. The V gene's germline CDR1 is MGHRA and CDR2 YSYEKL. CDR3 length equals 13 residues. Germline trimming cut 6 bases from V and 2 bases from J; bases unmatched to any gene: 3. This TCR derives from a woman between 65 and 79 years old in a cohort exposed to, infected with or recovered from COVID-19 (not recorded which). V is TRBV4-1 and J is TRBJ2-7; 8 bases agree with TRBD1. The sample was PBMCs or T cells enriched from blood (not recorded which). The CDR3 nucleotides are TGCGCCAGCAGGGACAGGGCCACCTACGAGCAGTACTTC. The encoded protein is CASRDRATYEQYF.